Each of the 5 T cell receptor beta chains below was sequenced from the same sample in a study of graft-versus-host responses after intestinal transplantation. Profiling relied on immunoSEQ multiplex PCR, and the TCRdb table lists in-frame clones only, not all of them. Among approximately 85,000 clones, less than 95% were seen once, and the ten largest hold about 7.3%. What these receptors recognize is not known. Sequenced material: unstimulated CD8+ T cells sorted from spleen or lymph node cells, taken before transplant. The receptors derive from a human donor who was the organ donor for an intestinal transplant.

The gene calls are TRBV5-4 and TRBJ2-7, with TRBD2 matching over 8 bases. CDR1 and CDR2 from the germline V gene are SGHNT and YYREEE (reference sequence). The CDR3 consists of 14 residues. V trimming: 3 bases; J trimming: 5 bases; junction bases outside the gene matches: 7. The CDR3 spells CASSSIAGSDEQYF. CDR3 bases: TGTGCCAGCAGCTCGATAGCGGGATCAGACGAGCAGTACTTC.

The chain links TRBV9 to TRBJ1-1; 8 nucleotides line up with TRBD1. With V trimmed by 3 bases and J by 4 bases, 8 bases remained unmatched. From germline, CDR1 is SGDLS and CDR2 YYNGEE. This CDR3 region has 15 residues. The CDR3 spells CASSAPGGASTEAFF. DNA of the CDR3: TGTGCCAGCAGCGCACCAGGGGGCGCTTCCACTGAAGCTTTCTTT.

This sequence joins TRBV18 and TRBJ2-1, with TRBD1 matching over 7 bases. The CDR3 is 15 residues long. The J segment lost 12 bases and the V segment lost 6 bases, leaving 17 bases of the junction unmatched. Germline lookup yields CDR1 KGHSH and CDR2 LQKENI. The CDR3, as DNA: TGTGCCAGCTCCCCGACAGGGTGGAGGATAGGGGGGCAGTTCTTC. This sequence encodes CASSPTGWRIGGQFF.

This clone came up a few times. The chain's CDR3 is CATSRDLGVSGNTIYF. The DNA of the CDR3 is TGTGCCACCAGCAGAGATCTAGGAGTCTCTGGAAACACCATATATTTT. This rearrangement joins TRBV15 to TRBJ1-3; D is uncertain. Trimming took 0 bases from V and 0 from J, leaving 9 bases between them. The germline gives CDR1 LNHNV, CDR2 YYDKDF (reference sequence). The CDR3 spans 16 residues. The full variable domain, its missing parts supplied by reference TRBV15 and TRBJ1-3, is DAMVIQNPRYQVTQFGKPVTLSCSQTLNHNVMYWYQQKSSQAPKLLFHYYDKDFNNEADTPDNFQSRRPNTSFCFLDIRSPGLGDTAMYLCATSRDLGVSGNTIYFGEGSWLTVV.

This clone is a singleton in its sample. The chain couples TRBV4-1 to TRBJ1-2; D call uncertain. The CDR3 consists of 16 residues. Germline CDR1 is MGHRA and CDR2 is YSYEKL. Trimming removed 0 bases at V and 3 bases at J, with 14 bases between. Here the CDR3 reads CASSQDLAPAYYGYTF. CDR3 bases: TGCGCCAGCAGCCAAGATCTAGCGCCAGCATACTATGGCTACACCTTC.